The 9 T cell receptor beta chains presented below share a single source sample, sequenced in a study of T cell responses to AZD1222 COVID-19 vaccine. TCRdb's copy holds only in-frame clones and misses some; the assay was immunoSEQ multiplex PCR. Of 95,000 to 150,000 clones in the sample, over 75% were seen once. Sequencing used peripheral blood, obtained 28 days after the second dose of the MenACWY control vaccine. Every receptor here comes from an adult who received the MenACWY meningococcal vaccine as a control.

The chain has TRBV27 and TRBJ1-1, with a weak D call TRBD1 (5 bases). In germline, CDR1 is MNHEY, CDR2 SMNVEV (reference sequence). V was shortened by 3 bases and J by 6 bases, with 11 bases between the two germline ends. This CDR3 comprises 13 residues. This CDR3 reads CASSFSGFPEAFF. CDR3 DNA sequence: TGTGCCAGCAGTTTTTCAGGGTTCCCTGAAGCTTTCTTT.

This sequence joins TRBV28 and TRBJ1-6; possible D gene TRBD1, 5 bases. CDR3 size: 14 residues. Per the germline V gene, CDR1 is MDHEN and CDR2 is SYDVKM. Trimming took off 3 bases at V and 8 bases at J, with 11 bases between the two ends. This CDR3 reads CASSLRGDHSPLHF. The CDR3 DNA is TGTGCCAGCAGTTTGAGAGGGGATCATTCACCCCTCCACTTT.

This chain uses TRBV6-5 with TRBJ2-7; possible D gene TRBD1, 6 bases. CDR1 is MNHEY and CDR2 is SVGAGI in the germline V gene. The CDR3 sequence is 11 residues long. V lost 6 bases, J lost 4 bases, and 7 bases lay in between. DNA for the CDR3: TGTGCCAGCAGACAGGGTTACGAGCAGTACTTC. It specifies CASRQGYEQYF.

The chain joins TRBV9 to TRBJ2-1; a possible D gene is TRBD2 (5 bases). The V and J ends lost 3 bases and 1 base respectively, with 11 bases between them. Per germline, CDR1 SGDLS and CDR2 YYNGEE. The CDR3 is 15 amino acids. Here the CDR3 reads CASSATSGSYNEQFF. In DNA, the CDR3 is TGTGCCAGCAGCGCTACTAGTGGGTCCTACAATGAGCAGTTCTTC.

The gene calls are TRBV2 and TRBJ2-1; TRBD1 matches 10 bases. Looked up from germline, CDR1 is SNHLY and CDR2 is FYNNEI. This CDR3 comprises 16 residues. V was clipped by 2 bases and J by 7 bases; unmatched bases: 8. Written as DNA, the CDR3 is TGTGCCAGCAGTGAAATCGACAGGGGGCTTTTGAATGAGCAGTTCTTC. Translating gives CASSEIDRGLLNEQFF.

The chain combines TRBV27 with TRBJ1-1, with D possibly TRBD1 on 5 matching bases. Trimming shortened V by 3 bases and J by 0 bases, and 8 bases separated the two germline ends. This CDR3 contains 14 residues. Germline values: CDR1 MNHEY, CDR2 SMNVEV (reference sequence). The DNA for the CDR3 is TGTGCCAGCAGTTTCAGGGCGTTGAACACTGAAGCTTTCTTT. This translates into CASSFRALNTEAFF.

The genes are TRBV28 and TRBJ2-1, with 8 positions matching TRBD2. V gave up 1 base and J gave up 9 bases; unmatched junction bases: 5. This CDR3 spans 14 amino acids. Germline CDR1 MDHEN, CDR2 SYDVKM. The CDR3 sequence: CASSLLAGGAEQFF. In DNA, the CDR3 is TGTGCCAGCAGTTTATTGGCGGGAGGTGCTGAGCAGTTCTTC. Based on the CDR3 plus reference TRBV28 and TRBJ2-1, the full variable domain is DVKVTQSSRYLVKRTGEKVFLECVQDMDHENMFWYRQDPGLGLRLIYFSYDVKMKEKGDIPEGYSVSREKKERFSLILESASTNQTSMYLCASSLLAGGAEQFFGPGTRLTVL.

The chain carries TRBV2 and TRBJ1-2; TRBD1 aligns across 9 bases. V dropped 1 base and J dropped 7; count of bases not matched to a gene: 7. Germline V lookup: CDR1 SNHLY, CDR2 FYNNEI. CDR3 length: 15 residues. CDR3 sequence (DNA): TGTGCCAGCAGTGAAGGGACAGGGGTAAGGGGTGGCTACACCTTC. Its translation: CASSEGTGVRGGYTF.

The chain has TRBV9 and TRBJ1-6; no clear D gene. CDR3 length equals 14 residues. V was clipped by 3 bases and J by 7 bases, with 11 bases between them. CDR1 SGDLS and CDR2 YYNGEE come from the germline V gene. CDR3 loop: CASSDGRINSPLHF. The CDR3 DNA is TGTGCCAGCAGCGACGGACGGATCAATTCACCCCTCCACTTT.